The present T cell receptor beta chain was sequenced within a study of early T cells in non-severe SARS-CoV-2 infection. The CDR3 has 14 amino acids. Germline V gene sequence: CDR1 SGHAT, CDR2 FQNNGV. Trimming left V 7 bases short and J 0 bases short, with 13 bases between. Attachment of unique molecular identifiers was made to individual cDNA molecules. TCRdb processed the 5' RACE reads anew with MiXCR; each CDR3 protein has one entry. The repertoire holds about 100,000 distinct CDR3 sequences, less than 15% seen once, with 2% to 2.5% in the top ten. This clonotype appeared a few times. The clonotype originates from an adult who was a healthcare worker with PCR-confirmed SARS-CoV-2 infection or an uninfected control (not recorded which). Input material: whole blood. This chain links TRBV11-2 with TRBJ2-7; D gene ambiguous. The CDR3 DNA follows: TGTGCCAGCACCCTCGTTGTTTCCTCCTACGAGCAGTACTTC. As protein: CASTLVVSSYEQYF.